This T cell receptor (beta chain) is from a study of T cell responses to AZD1222 COVID-19 vaccine. Study-wide results and caveats: Spike-specific TCRs gained breadth and depth after people received two AZD1222 doses.

The table came from immunoSEQ multiplex PCR; TCRdb's copy has only in-frame clones and leaves some out. The sample yields about 84,000 clones, roughly 86% seen once. CDR1 and CDR2 (germline): LGHDT, YNNKEL (reference sequence). V shed 6 bases and J 5 bases; nucleotides not matched to a gene: 0. This CDR3 comprises 11 residues. To note about this clone: Its antigen is not identified.

The sequencing here drew on peripheral blood, taken 28 days after the second AZD1222 dose. This chain connects TRBV3-1 (or the pseudogene TRBV3-2) to TRBJ2-7, with 8 bases aligning to TRBD1. The receptor comes from an adult who received the AZD1222 COVID-19 vaccine. CDR3 DNA sequence: TGTGCCAGCAGGACAGGGGACGAGCAGTACTTC. Translating gives CASRTGDEQYF.